This T cell receptor beta chain was captured by sequencing in a study of blood T cell repertoires in COVID-19. Study-level background: In each case, the material was cDNA or gDNA derived from T cells, B-cell-depleted T cells, or PBMCs.

The table came from immunoSEQ multiplex PCR; TCRdb's copy has only in-frame clones and leaves some out. This table has fewer than 500,000 clones, roughly nine tenths appearing once. Germline trimming cut 6 bases from V and 1 base from J; bases unmatched to any gene: 11. The CDR3 has 16 amino acids. CDR1 LGHNT and CDR2 FRNRAP come from the germline V gene. This clone was picked up one time. The source of this sequence is a woman under 30 who had recovered from COVID-19. The specimen sequenced was PBMCs or T cells enriched from blood (not recorded which). The chain is built from TRBV12-5 and TRBJ2-5, with 7 bases fitting TRBD2. The CDR3 sequence is CASGSNAPSGQETQYF. The CDR3 DNA reads as TGTGCTAGTGGCTCCAACGCACCTAGCGGCCAAGAGACCCAGTACTTC.